The text below deals with one T cell receptor (beta chain). The target of this receptor is not known. No per-base quality is available; no much larger clone lies one base away. Profiling of TCR beta VDJ combinations and CDR3 sequences used genomic DNA as the template. TCR repertoire sequencing was run on an Illumina HiSeq 2000. In the source study's methods: Repertoire assessment relied on Simpson's diversity index, CDR3 size and DJ length profiles, and TRBV/TRBJ rearrangement plots. The most abundant DNA sequence in the deep sequencing data was taken as the immunodominant clone. CDR3 amino acid sequences were screened for sharing across subjects and compared with published repertoires and the VDJdb database. TCRdb trimmed public reads at Q25 via fastp, called clones via MiXCR and kept in-frame beta chains. Every distinct CDR3 protein forms one entry, paired with its most common genes and DNA. TCRdb's processing, not the authors' own work, is the source of the V and J calls. The sample table contains about 40,000 distinct CDR3 sequences; only one count was recorded for roughly three fifths of them. The ten top clones hold roughly three fifths of the sample.

V is pruned by 0 bases and J by 8 bases, leaving 3 bases of the junction without a gene match. From the cysteine through the phenylalanine, the CDR3 covers 13 amino acids. Only CDR3 DNA remains: 39 bases, in frame from the first base. CDR1 and CDR2, per the germline V gene (reference sequence), are LNHNV and YYDKDF. Expansion of CD8+CD57+ cells had been shown by flow cytometry in the patients chosen for sequencing. All patients had severe acquired aplastic anemia diagnosed by International Study of Aplastic Anemia and Agranulocytosis and Camitta criteria. Patients had received no therapy at the time of blood sampling. In the study, sorted CD4+ and CD8+ blood T cells from patients with severe aplastic anemia and from healthy subjects underwent deep sequencing of TCR repertoires. In the USA, patient enrollment took place under clinicaltrials.gov protocols 00001620, 01623167, 00001397, 00071045, 00081523 and 00961064. Ficoll-Paque density gradient centrifugation was used to isolate peripheral blood mononuclear cells. CD4+ and CD8+ T cells were sorted by FACS or magnetic beads before DNA extraction.

These data come from a study of CD8+CD57+ T cells in acquired aplastic anemia listed by TCRdb under 2018. Notes on the research overall: Extracted DNA from sorted CD4+ and CD8+ cells averaged approximately 3 ug, ranging from roughly 0.17 to 30 ug. CD8+CD57+ expansion was defined as frequency above the mean frequency observed in healthy subjects.

What the work shows at the level of the full study, not this receptor alone: No significant difference in CD8+ Simpson's diversity was found between patients and healthy controls (P=0.060). Around 30 CD8+ CDR3 sequences were shared between patients and controls but appeared highly expressed in patients and within their immunodominant clones.

Here the chain combines TRBV15 and TRBJ2-5; 7 nucleotides in the junction match TRBD1. What was sequenced was sorted CD4+, CD8+, or CD8+CD57+ T cells (not recorded which) from PBMCs. The TCR was taken from a human donor with aplastic anemia. The DNA sequence reads TGTGCCACCAGCAGAGAGACAGGGTACACCCAGTACTTC. This translates into CATSRETGYTQYF.